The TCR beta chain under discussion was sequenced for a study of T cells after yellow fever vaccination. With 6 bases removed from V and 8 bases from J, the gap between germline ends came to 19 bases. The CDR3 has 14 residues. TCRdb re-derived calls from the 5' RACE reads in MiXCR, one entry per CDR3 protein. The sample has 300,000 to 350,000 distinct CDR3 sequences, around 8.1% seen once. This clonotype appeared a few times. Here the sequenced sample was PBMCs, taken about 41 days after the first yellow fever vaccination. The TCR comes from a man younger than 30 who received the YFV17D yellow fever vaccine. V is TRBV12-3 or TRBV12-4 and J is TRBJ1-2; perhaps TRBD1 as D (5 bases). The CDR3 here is CASRPDQGWGGYTF. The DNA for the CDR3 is TGTGCCAGCAGGCCCGATCAGGGCTGGGGGGGCTACACCTTC.